These 25 T cell receptor beta chains originate from one sample sequenced in a study of CD8 T cells in Susac syndrome. Reverse transcription of about 0.5 to 1 ug RNA used random hexamers. TCRdb reanalysed the immunoSEQ multiplex PCR reads using MiXCR and keeps one entry per CDR3 protein. The table records 300,000 or so distinct CDR3 sequences, about 90% of them present only once. The specimen was CD4+ T cells from PBMCs. The receptors stem from a human donor with multiple sclerosis.

The chain has TRBV7-9 and TRBJ1-1, with a tentative D call TRBD1 (5 bases). Germline values: CDR1 SEHNR, CDR2 FQNEAQ (reference sequence). This CDR3 is 15 amino acids long. The ends were cut back, 3 bases at V and 3 bases at J, with 14 bases in the middle. The CDR3 sequence: CASSFLQVGDTEAFF. Here the CDR3 DNA reads TGTGCCAGCAGCTTCTTACAGGTGGGGGACACTGAAGCTTTCTTT.

The chain employs TRBV20-1 and TRBJ2-7; 7 bases fit TRBD2. Germline-derived CDR1 and CDR2 are DFQATT and SNEGSKA (reference sequence). V shed 6 bases, J shed 3 bases, and the junction held 17 bases outside the gene matches. This CDR3 region has 16 residues. The CDR3 coding sequence is TGCAGTGCCACTAGGAGTGAGGGAGGGCCTTTCTACGAGCAGTACTTC. It translates to CSATRSEGGPFYEQYF.

The gene calls are TRBV6-6 and TRBJ1-1, with a possible D match to TRBD1 (5 bases). Per the germline V gene, CDR1 is MNHNY and CDR2 is SVGAGI (reference sequence). Deletions cut 5 bases from V and 2 bases from J, with 18 bases between. The CDR3 runs to 16 residues. CDR3 bases: TGTGCCAGCAGTAGCGACAGAGTGACCGCCAACACTGAAGCTTTCTTT. Translated, it gives CASSSDRVTANTEAFF.

This clonotype came up once. The chain recombines TRBV29-1 with TRBJ2-3; 7 nucleotides line up with TRBD2. With 3 bases clipped from V and 1 base from J, the junction kept 4 bases outside the gene matches. CDR1 is SQVTM, CDR2 ANQGSEA, per germline. The CDR3 sequence is 14 residues long. Written as DNA, the CDR3 is TGCAGCGTTGACGCGGGAGTGGGCACAGATACGCAGTATTTT. Protein product: CSVDAGVGTDTQYF.

The gene calls are TRBV12-3 or TRBV12-4 and TRBJ2-3, with 7 nucleotides matching TRBD2. This CDR3 is built from 13 residues. Trimming at V came to 8 bases and at J to 1 base, leaving 3 bases not matched to a gene. CDR3 bases: TGTGCCAGCGTCCTAGCGGGCACAGATACGCAGTATTTT. Translated: CASVLAGTDTQYF.

This chain links TRBV13 with TRBJ2-1; D gene ambiguous. Germline lookup yields CDR1 PRHDT and CDR2 FYEKMQ (reference sequence). The V gene lost 5 bases and the J gene lost 4 bases, with 21 bases spanning the gap. The CDR3 consists of 17 residues. The CDR3 here is CASSAQFSINTYNEQFF. The CDR3 nucleotides read TGTGCCAGCAGCGCCCAATTTAGCATAAATACTTACAATGAGCAGTTCTTC.

The rearrangement joins TRBV20-1 to TRBJ2-5; TRBD1 agrees at 8 bases. Germline V lookup: CDR1 DFQATT, CDR2 SNEGSKA (reference sequence). This CDR3 contains 13 residues. Unmatched junction bases numbered 8, after V lost 6 bases and J lost 5 bases. This chain's CDR3 is CSASWTGLETQYF. Written as DNA, the CDR3 is TGCAGTGCCTCGTGGACAGGGCTGGAGACCCAGTACTTC.

The sample holds a few counts of this clonotype. V usage is TRBV19 and J usage is TRBJ2-2; a weak D match, TRBD2 (5 bases). The CDR3 consists of 14 residues. From germline, CDR1 is LNHDA and CDR2 SQIVND (reference sequence). Trimming pared 7 bases from V and 2 bases from J, leaving 11 bases between. The CDR3 sequence is CASIGRTNTGELFF. The CDR3 DNA sequence: TGTGCCAGTATAGGCAGGACTAACACCGGGGAGCTGTTTTTT.

V usage is TRBV20-1 and J usage is TRBJ1-2; D not certain. V was cut by 2 bases and J by 0 bases, with 16 bases left in between. CDR1 is DFQATT, CDR2 SNEGSKA, per germline (reference sequence). CDR3 length: 16 amino acids. The CDR3 bases are TGCAGTGCTAGATTACCCTCGGGTCACCCTAACTATGGCTACACCTTC. Encoded protein: CSARLPSGHPNYGYTF.

This chain joins TRBV7-3 and TRBJ2-3, with 14 bases that match TRBD2. The germline CDR1 and CDR2 sequences are SGHTA and FQGTGA. Trimming at V came to 5 bases and at J to 5 bases, leaving 6 bases not matched to a gene. The CDR3 is 16 amino acids. The CDR3 region is CASSQRLAGGVDTQYF. In DNA form, the CDR3 reads TGTGCCAGCAGCCAAAGACTAGCGGGGGGGGTAGATACGCAGTATTTT. The full variable domain, its missing parts supplied by reference TRBV7-3 and TRBJ2-3, is GAGVSQTPSNKVTEKGKYVELRCDPISGHTALYWYRQSLGQGPEFLIYFQGTGAADDSGLPNDRFFAVRPEGSVSTLKIQRTERGDSAVYLCASSQRLAGGVDTQYFGPGTRLTVL.

The rearrangement links TRBV7-9 to TRBJ2-3; TRBD2 matches at 7 bases. Trimming took 3 bases from V and 7 from J; bases not matched to a gene: 7. Looked up from germline, CDR1 is SEHNR and CDR2 is FQNEAQ (reference sequence). This CDR3 has 14 amino acids. CDR3 sequence (DNA): TGTGCCAGCAGCTTTGGCGGGGGATTAAATACGCAGTATTTT. Translating it yields CASSFGGGLNTQYF.

The chain links TRBV2 to TRBJ1-5; D uncertain. CDR1 SNHLY and CDR2 FYNNEI come from the germline V gene. The V gene lost 1 base and the J gene lost 4 bases, with 14 bases spanning the gap. CDR3 size: 16 residues. CDR3 sequence reads: CASSEVPSKFNQPQHF. In DNA, the CDR3 is TGTGCCAGCAGTGAAGTTCCCTCCAAGTTTAATCAGCCCCAGCATTTT. The full variable domain, its missing parts supplied by reference TRBV2 and TRBJ1-5, is EPEVTQTPSHQVTQMGQEVILRCVPISNHLYFYWYRQILGQKVEFLVSFYNNEISEKSEIFDDQFSVERPDGSNFTLKIRSTKLEDSAMYFCASSEVPSKFNQPQHFGDGTRLSIL.

This chain connects TRBV29-1 to TRBJ1-2; D gene uncertain. CDR3 length equals 12 residues. V was clipped by 3 bases and J by 3 bases, with 8 bases between them. The germline V gene has CDR1 SQVTM and CDR2 ANQGSEA. CDR3 in amino acids: CSVDEGHYGYTF. The CDR3 DNA reads TGCAGCGTTGATGAGGGTCACTATGGCTACACCTTC.

The V call is TRBV3-1, the J call TRBJ2-7; 9 nucleotides align to TRBD2. CDR1 and CDR2 from the germline V gene are LGHDT and YNNKEL (reference sequence). Trimming cost V 4 bases and J 4 bases; bases outside gene matches: 5. The CDR3 consists of 14 residues. The CDR3 DNA is TGTGCCAGCAGCCTGGGAGCGGGGGGATACGAGCAGTACTTC. It specifies CASSLGAGGYEQYF.

The V gene is TRBV6-2 or TRBV6-3, the J gene TRBJ2-1, with 11 bases identical to TRBD2. V shed 6 bases and J 9 bases; nucleotides not matched to a gene: 10. CDR3 length: 15 residues. The germline V gene encodes CDR1 MNHEY and CDR2 SVGEGT. CDR3 coding DNA: TGTGCCAGCAGAAAACTAGCGGGAGAAAATAGTGAGCAGTTCTTC. Translation: CASRKLAGENSEQFF.

This chain connects TRBV6-6 to TRBJ1-4, with a possible D match to TRBD1 (5 bases). Germline V gene lookup returns CDR1 MNHNY and CDR2 SVGAGI (reference sequence). V shed 7 bases and J shed 7 bases, with 13 bases lying between them. CDR3 length: 13 amino acids. This CDR3 is CASTRRGGEKLFF. CDR3 coding DNA: TGTGCCAGCACCCGACGGGGCGGTGAAAAACTGTTTTTT.

V usage is TRBV5-1 and J usage is TRBJ1-4; D remains unclear. The CDR3 totals 15 residues. Trimming stripped 1 base from V and 14 bases from J, with 21 bases between. Germline V gene sequence: CDR1 SGHRS, CDR2 YFSETQ. The CDR3 coding sequence is TGCGCCAGCAGCTTGACGGCTACGGACCGCAAAGTCCTGTTTTTT. Protein product: CASSLTATDRKVLFF.

The gene calls are TRBV6-5 and TRBJ2-1; 10 bases map to TRBD2. There are 15 residues in the CDR3. The ends lost 7 bases at V and 4 bases at J; junction bases unmatched: 7. In germline, CDR1 is MNHEY, CDR2 SVGAGI. CDR3 sequence: CASKAGGSQYNEQFF. CDR3 nucleotide sequence: TGTGCCAGCAAAGCGGGAGGGTCCCAATACAATGAGCAGTTCTTC.

The chain uses TRBV2 and TRBJ1-1; D gene unclear. Trimming took 8 bases from V and 3 from J, leaving 16 bases between them. This CDR3 comprises 14 residues. Germline-derived CDR1 and CDR2 are SNHLY and FYNNEI. CDR3 sequence (DNA): TGTGCCAGCGCAATAGAGGTATCGGACACTGAAGCTTTCTTT. The encoded protein is CASAIEVSDTEAFF.

The rearrangement links TRBV12-3 or TRBV12-4 to TRBJ2-3, with D uncertain. The CDR3 consists of 11 residues. V was trimmed by 4 bases and J by 6 bases, leaving 5 bases between them. The CDR3 DNA sequence: TGTGCCAGCAGTTCTTGGGATACGCAGTATTTT. Encoded protein: CASSSWDTQYF.

The CDR3 loop reads CASSWARTEVDTQYF. The DNA for the CDR3 is TGCGCCAGCAGCTGGGCAAGGACGGAAGTAGATACGCAGTATTTT. The chain links TRBV4-3 to TRBJ2-3; D unclear. The CDR3 sequence is 15 residues long. V dropped 5 bases and J dropped 5 bases, with 17 bases sitting between them. CDR1 LGHNA and CDR2 YSLEER come from the germline V gene.

This chain links TRBV3-1 with TRBJ2-5; D gene uncertain. The germline V and J ends were trimmed by 0 bases and 4 bases, with 15 bases remaining between them. Germline V gene sequence: CDR1 LGHDT, CDR2 YNNKEL (reference sequence). CDR3 length: 16 residues. DNA of the CDR3: TGTGCCAGCAGCCAAGAATGGCCCGCACTTGGAGAGACCCAGTACTTC. Its protein is CASSQEWPALGETQYF.

This sequence joins TRBV19 and TRBJ2-1; TRBD2 aligns across 10 bases. With V trimmed by 3 bases and J by 9 bases, 8 bases remained unmatched. CDR3 length: 15 amino acids. Germline-derived CDR1 and CDR2 are LNHDA and SQIVND (reference sequence). This chain's CDR3 is CASSIRIAGGGEQFF. CDR3 in DNA: TGTGCCAGTAGTATTCGGATAGCGGGAGGAGGTGAGCAGTTCTTC.

The chain has TRBV20-1 and TRBJ2-4; D may be TRBD2 (6 bases). Germline assignment: CDR1 DFQATT and CDR2 SNEGSKA (reference sequence). V lost 5 bases, J lost 8 bases, and 22 bases lay in between. CDR3 length equals 15 residues. The CDR3 nucleotides are TGCAGTGCTGGGCCCCAGTGGGCGTCGGGAGACATTCAGTACTTC. It is translated as CSAGPQWASGDIQYF.

This chain's CDR3 is CASSYTSGTGYGRIEAFF. The CDR3 DNA is TGTGCCAGCAGCTACACTTCCGGGACAGGGTACGGGAGGATTGAAGCTTTCTTT. V is TRBV7-3 and J is TRBJ1-1; 9 nucleotides agree with TRBD1. From germline, CDR1 is SGHTA and CDR2 FQGTGA. The junction had 19 bases not matched to a gene; V was cut back by 4 bases and J by 7 bases. The CDR3 is 18 residues long.